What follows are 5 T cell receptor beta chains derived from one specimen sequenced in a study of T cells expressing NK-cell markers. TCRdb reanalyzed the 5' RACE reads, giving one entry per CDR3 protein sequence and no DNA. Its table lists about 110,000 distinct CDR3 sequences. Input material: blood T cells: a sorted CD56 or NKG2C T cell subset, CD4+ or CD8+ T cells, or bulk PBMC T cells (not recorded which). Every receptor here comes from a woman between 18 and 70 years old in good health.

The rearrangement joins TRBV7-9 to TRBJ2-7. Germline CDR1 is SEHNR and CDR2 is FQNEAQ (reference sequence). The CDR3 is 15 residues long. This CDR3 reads CASSASGGSPNEQYF.

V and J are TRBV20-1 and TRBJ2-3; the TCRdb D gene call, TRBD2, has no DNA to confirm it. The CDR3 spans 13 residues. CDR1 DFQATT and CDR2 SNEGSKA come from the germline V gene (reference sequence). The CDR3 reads CSAPRGRADTQYF.

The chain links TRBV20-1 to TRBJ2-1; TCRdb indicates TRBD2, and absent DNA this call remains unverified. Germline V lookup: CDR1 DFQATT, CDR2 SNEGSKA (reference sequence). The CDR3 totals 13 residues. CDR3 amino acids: CSASLPRNNEQFF.

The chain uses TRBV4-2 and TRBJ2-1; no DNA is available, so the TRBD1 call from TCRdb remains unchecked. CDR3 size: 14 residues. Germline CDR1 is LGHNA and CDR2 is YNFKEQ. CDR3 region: CASSQAGPYNEQFF.

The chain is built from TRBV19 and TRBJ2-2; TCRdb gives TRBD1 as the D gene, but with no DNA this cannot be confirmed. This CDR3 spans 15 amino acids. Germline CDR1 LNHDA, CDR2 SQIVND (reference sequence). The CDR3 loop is CASRGGDIGTGELFF.